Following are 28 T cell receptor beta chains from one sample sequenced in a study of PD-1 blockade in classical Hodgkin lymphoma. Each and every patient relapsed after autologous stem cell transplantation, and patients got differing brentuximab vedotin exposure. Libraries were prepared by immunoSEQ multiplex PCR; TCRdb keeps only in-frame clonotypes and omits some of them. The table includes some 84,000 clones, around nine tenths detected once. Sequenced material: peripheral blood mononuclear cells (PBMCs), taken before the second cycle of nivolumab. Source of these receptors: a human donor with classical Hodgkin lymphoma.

Written as DNA, the CDR3 is TGTGCCAGCAGCTTAATCTCTGGCTCCACTAATGAAAAACTGTTTTTT. Encoded protein: CASSLISGSTNEKLFF. The chain carries TRBV7-9 and TRBJ1-4; D unresolved. Trimming took 2 bases from V and 2 from J, leaving 12 bases between them. Germline values: CDR1 SEHNR, CDR2 FQNEAQ (reference sequence). The CDR3 contains 16 residues.

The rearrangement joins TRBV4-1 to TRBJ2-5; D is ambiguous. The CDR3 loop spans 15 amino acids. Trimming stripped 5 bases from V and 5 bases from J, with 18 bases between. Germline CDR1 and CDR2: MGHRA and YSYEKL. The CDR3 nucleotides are TGCGCCAGCAGCGCCCGGAACATGGTGAGGGAGACCCAGTACTTC. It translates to CASSARNMVRETQYF.

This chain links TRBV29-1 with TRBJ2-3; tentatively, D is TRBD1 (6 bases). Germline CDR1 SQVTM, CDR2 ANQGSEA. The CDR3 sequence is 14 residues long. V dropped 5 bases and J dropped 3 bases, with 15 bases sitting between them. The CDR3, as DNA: TGCAGCGTTCCCCCACAGGGTAGGACAGATACGCAGTATTTT. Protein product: CSVPPQGRTDTQYF.

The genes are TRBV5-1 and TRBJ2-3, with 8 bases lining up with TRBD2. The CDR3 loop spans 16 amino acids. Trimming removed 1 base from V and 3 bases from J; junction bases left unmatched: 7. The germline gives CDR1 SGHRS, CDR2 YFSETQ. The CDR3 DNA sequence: TGCGCCAGCAGCTTGAGGAGGTCGGGAGGGACAGATACGCAGTATTTT. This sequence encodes CASSLRRSGGTDTQYF.

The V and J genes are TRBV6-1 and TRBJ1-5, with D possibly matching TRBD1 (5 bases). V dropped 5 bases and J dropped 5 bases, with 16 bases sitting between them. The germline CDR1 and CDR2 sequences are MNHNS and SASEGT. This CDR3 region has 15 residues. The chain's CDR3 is CASSTTQGNYQPQHF. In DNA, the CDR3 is TGTGCCAGCAGTACTACCCAGGGTAATTATCAGCCCCAGCATTTT.

The CDR3 DNA sequence: TGTGCCAGCAGTCCAGCCGGGACAGCCACAGATACGCAGTATTTT. Translating it yields CASSPAGTATDTQYF. The genes are TRBV2 and TRBJ2-3; 7 bases agree with TRBD1. This CDR3 region has 15 residues. CDR1 is SNHLY and CDR2 is FYNNEI in the germline V gene. The ends lost 5 bases at V and 2 bases at J; junction bases unmatched: 7.

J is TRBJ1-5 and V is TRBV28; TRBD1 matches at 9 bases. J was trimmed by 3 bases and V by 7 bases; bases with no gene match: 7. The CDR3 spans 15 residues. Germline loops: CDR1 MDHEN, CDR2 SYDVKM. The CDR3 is CASTLTGGINQPQHF. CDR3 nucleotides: TGTGCCAGCACCCTGACAGGGGGGATCAATCAGCCCCAGCATTTT.

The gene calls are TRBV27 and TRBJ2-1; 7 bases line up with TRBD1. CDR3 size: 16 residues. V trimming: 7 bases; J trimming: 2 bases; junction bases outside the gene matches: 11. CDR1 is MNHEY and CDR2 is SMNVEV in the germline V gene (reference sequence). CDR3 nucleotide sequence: TGTGCCAGCACCCACCTAAATCAGGGGGCCTACAATGAGCAGTTCTTC. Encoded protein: CASTHLNQGAYNEQFF.

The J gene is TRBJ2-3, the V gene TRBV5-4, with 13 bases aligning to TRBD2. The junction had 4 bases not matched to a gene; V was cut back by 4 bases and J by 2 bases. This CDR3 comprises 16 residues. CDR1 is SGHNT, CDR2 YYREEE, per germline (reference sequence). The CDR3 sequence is CASSLGLAGNTDTQYF. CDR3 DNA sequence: TGTGCCAGCAGCCTGGGACTAGCGGGAAACACAGATACGCAGTATTTT. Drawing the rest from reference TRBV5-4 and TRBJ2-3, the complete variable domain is ETGVTQSPTHLIKTRGQQVTLRCSSQSGHNTVSWYQQALGQGPQFIFQYYREEENGRGNFPPRFSGLQFPNYSSELNVNALELDDSALYLCASSLGLAGNTDTQYFGPGTRLTVL.

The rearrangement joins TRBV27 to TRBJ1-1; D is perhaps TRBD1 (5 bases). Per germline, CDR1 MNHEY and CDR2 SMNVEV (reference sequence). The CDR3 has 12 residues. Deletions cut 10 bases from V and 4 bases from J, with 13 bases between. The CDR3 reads CATLLGGTEAFF. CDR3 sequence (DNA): TGTGCCACCCTTCTGGGGGGCACTGAAGCTTTCTTT.

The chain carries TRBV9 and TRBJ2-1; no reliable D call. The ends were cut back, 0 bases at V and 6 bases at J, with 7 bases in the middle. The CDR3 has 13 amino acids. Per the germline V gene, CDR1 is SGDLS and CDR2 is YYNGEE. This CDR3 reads CASSVDDTNEQFF. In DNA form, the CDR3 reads TGTGCCAGCAGCGTAGATGACACCAATGAGCAGTTCTTC.

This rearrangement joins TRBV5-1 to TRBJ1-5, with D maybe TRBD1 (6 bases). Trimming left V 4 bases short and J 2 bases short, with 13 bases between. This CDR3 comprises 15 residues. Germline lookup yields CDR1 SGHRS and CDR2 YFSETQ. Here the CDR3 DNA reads TGCGCCAGCAGCCTCCAGGCAGGGGGCAATCAGCCCCAGCATTTT. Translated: CASSLQAGGNQPQHF.

CDR3 in amino acids: CASKRDGPNQPQHF. The CDR3 DNA sequence: TGTGCCAGCAAGCGGGACGGCCCAAATCAGCCCCAGCATTTT. V is TRBV28 and J is TRBJ1-5, with D possibly TRBD1 on 5 matching bases. CDR3 length: 14 amino acids. V was pared by 7 bases and J by 4 bases, with 14 bases between. The germline V gene encodes CDR1 MDHEN and CDR2 SYDVKM.

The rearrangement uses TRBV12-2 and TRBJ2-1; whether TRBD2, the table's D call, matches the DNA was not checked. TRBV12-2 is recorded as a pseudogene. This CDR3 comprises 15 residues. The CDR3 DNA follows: TGTGCAAGTCGCTTATCAAGCGGGATAATCAATGAGCAGTTCTTC. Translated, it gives CASRLSSGIINEQFF.

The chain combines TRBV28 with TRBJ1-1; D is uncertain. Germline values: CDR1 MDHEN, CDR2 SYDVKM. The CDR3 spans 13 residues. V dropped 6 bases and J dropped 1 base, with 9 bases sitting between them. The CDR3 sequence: CASSPQENTEAFF. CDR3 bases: TGTGCCAGCAGCCCTCAGGAGAACACTGAAGCTTTCTTT.

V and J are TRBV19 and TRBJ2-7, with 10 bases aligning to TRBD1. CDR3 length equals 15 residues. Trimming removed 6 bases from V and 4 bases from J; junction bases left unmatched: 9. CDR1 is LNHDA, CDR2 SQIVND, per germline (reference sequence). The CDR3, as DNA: TGTGCCAGTAGAAACAGGGGACAGGGGTTTTACGAGCAGTACTTC. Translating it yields CASRNRGQGFYEQYF.

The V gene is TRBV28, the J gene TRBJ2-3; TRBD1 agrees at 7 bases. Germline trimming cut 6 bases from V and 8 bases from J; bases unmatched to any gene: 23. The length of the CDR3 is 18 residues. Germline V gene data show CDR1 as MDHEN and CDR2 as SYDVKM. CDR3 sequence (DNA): TGTGCCAGCAGGGGCAGCAGTTTGGGGCAGGGGGTCGTAGCTACGCAGTATTTT. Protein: CASRGSSLGQGVVATQYF.

This chain's CDR3 is CASSPPQGDKAEQYF. For the CDR3, the DNA is TGTGCCAGCTCACCACCCCAGGGGGACAAGGCCGAGCAGTACTTC. The chain joins TRBV18 to TRBJ2-7; 7 nucleotides match TRBD1. The V gene end was trimmed by 0 bases and the J gene end by 6 bases; junction bases not matched to a gene: 8. The CDR3 is 15 residues long. Germline V gene data show CDR1 as KGHSH and CDR2 as LQKENI.

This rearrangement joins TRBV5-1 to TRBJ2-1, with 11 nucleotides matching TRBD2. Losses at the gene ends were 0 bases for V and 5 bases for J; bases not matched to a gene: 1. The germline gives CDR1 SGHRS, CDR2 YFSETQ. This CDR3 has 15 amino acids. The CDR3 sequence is CASSLGLAGHNEQFF. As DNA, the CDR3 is TGCGCCAGCAGCTTGGGACTAGCGGGACACAATGAGCAGTTCTTC. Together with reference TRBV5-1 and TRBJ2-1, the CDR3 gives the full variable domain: KAGVTQTPRYLIKTRGQQVTLSCSPISGHRSVSWYQQTPGQGLQFLFEYFSETQRNKGNFPGRFSGRQFSNSRSEMNVSTLELGDSALYLCASSLGLAGHNEQFFGPGTRLTVL.

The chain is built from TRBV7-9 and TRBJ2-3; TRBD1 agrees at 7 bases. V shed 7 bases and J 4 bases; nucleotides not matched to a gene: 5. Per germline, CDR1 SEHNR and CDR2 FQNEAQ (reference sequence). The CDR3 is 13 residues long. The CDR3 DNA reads TGTGCCAGCATCCTCACAGGGGCAGATACGCAGTATTTT. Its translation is CASILTGADTQYF.

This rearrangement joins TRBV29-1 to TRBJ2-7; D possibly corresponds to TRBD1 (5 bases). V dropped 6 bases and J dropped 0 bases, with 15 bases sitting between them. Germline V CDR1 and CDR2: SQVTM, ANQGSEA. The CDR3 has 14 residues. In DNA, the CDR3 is TGCAGCGTCCAGGGATTAGTCGACTCCTACGAGCAGTACTTC. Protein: CSVQGLVDSYEQYF.

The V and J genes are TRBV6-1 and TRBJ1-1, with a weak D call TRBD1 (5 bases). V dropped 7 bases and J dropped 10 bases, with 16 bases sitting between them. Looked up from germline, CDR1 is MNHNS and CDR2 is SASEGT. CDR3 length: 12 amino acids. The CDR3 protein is CASTLIQGRAFF. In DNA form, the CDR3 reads TGTGCCAGCACCCTGATCCAGGGACGAGCTTTCTTT.

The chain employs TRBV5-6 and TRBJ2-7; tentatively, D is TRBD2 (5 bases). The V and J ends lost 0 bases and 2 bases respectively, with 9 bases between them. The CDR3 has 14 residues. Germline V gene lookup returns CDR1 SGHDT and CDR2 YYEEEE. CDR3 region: CASSLATGTYEQYF. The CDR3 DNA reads TGTGCCAGCAGCTTGGCGACGGGAACCTACGAGCAGTACTTC.

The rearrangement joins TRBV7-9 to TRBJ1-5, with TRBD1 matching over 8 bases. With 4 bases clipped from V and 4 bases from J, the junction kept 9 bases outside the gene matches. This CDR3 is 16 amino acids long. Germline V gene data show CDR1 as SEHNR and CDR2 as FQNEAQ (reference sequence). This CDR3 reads CASSSAARGRNQPQHF. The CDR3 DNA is TGTGCCAGCAGCTCCGCCGCCAGGGGGCGAAATCAGCCCCAGCATTTT. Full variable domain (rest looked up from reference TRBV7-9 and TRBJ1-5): DTGVSQNPRHKITKRGQNVTFRCDPISEHNRLYWYRQTLGQGPEFLTYFQNEAQLEKSRLLSDRFSAERPKGSFSTLEIQRTEQGDSAMYLCASSSAARGRNQPQHFGDGTRLSIL.

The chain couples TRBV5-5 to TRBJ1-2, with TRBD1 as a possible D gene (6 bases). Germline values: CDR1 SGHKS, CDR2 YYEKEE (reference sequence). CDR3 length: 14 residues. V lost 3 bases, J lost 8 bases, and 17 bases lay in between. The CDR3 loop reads CASSSRSQGGGYTF. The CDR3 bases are TGTGCCAGCAGCTCGAGATCACAGGGTGGGGGCTACACCTTC.

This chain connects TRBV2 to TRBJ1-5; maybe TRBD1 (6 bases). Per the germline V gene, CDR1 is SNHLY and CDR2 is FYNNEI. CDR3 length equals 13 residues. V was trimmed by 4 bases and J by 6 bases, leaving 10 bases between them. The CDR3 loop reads CASSGGGLQPQHF. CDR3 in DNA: TGTGCCAGCAGTGGCGGGGGGCTTCAGCCCCAGCATTTT.

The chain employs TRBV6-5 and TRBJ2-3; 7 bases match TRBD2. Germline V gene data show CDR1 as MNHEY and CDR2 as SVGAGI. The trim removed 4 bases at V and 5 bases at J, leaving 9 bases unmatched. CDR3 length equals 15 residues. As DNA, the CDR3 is TGTGCCAGCAGTTTCGCGGGAGCCTACCTAGATACGCAGTATTTT. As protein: CASSFAGAYLDTQYF.

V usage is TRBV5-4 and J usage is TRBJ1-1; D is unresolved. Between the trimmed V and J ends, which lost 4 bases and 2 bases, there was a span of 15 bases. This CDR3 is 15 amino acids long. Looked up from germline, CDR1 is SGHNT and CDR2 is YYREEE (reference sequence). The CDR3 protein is CASSLLARPNTEAFF. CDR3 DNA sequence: TGTGCCAGCAGCCTGCTGGCCCGACCAAACACTGAAGCTTTCTTT.